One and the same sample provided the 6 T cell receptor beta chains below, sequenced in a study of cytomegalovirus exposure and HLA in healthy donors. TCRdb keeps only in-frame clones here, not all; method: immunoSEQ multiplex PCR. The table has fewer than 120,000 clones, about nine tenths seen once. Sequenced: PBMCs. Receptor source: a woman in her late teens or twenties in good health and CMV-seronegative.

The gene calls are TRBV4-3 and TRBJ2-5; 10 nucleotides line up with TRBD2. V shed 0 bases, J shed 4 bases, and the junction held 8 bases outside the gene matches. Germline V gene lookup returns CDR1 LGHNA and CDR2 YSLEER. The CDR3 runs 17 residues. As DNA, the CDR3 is TGCGCCAGCAGCCAAGAAGGGACTAGCGCGGGGGCAGAGACCCAGTACTTC. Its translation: CASSQEGTSAGAETQYF.

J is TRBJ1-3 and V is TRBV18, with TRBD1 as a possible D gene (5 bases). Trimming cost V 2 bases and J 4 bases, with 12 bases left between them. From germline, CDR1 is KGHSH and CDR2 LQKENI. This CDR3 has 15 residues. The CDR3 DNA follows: TGTGCCAGCTCACCAAGACAGTTGCTGGGAAACACCATATATTTT. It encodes CASSPRQLLGNTIYF. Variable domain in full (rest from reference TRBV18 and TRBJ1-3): NAGVMQNPRHLVRRRGQEARLRCSPMKGHSHVYWYRQLPEEGLKFMVYLQKENIIDESGMPKERFSAEFPKEGPSILRIQQVVRGDSAAYFCASSPRQLLGNTIYFGEGSWLTVV.

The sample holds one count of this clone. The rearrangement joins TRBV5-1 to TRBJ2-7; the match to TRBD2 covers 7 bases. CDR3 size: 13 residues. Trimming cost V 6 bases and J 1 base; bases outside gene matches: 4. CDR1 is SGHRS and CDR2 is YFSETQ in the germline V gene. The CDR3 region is CASKLAASYEQYF. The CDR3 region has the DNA TGCGCCAGCAAGCTAGCGGCTTCCTACGAGCAGTACTTC.

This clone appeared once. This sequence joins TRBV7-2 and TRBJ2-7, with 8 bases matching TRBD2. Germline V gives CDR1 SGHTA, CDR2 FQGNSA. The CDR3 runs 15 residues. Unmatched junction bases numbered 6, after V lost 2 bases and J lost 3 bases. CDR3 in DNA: TGTGCCAGCAGCTTAAGCGGGAGCGGAGTCTACGAGCAGTACTTC. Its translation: CASSLSGSGVYEQYF.

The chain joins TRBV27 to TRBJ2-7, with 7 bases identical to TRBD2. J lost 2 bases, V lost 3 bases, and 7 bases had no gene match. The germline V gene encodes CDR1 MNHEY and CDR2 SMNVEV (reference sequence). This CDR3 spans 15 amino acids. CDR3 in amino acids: CASSFRGLGTYEQYF. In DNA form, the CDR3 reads TGTGCCAGCAGTTTTCGCGGACTAGGCACCTACGAGCAGTACTTC.

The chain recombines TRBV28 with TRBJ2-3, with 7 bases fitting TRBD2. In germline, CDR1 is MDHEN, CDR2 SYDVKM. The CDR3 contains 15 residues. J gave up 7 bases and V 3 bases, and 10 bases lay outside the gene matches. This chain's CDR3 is CASSFAAGTSHTQYF. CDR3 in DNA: TGTGCCAGCAGTTTCGCAGCGGGAACCTCACATACGCAGTATTTT. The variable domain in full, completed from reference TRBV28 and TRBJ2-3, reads DVKVTQSSRYLVKRTGEKVFLECVQDMDHENMFWYRQDPGLGLRLIYFSYDVKMKEKGDIPEGYSVSREKKERFSLILESASTNQTSMYLCASSFAAGTSHTQYFGPGTRLTVL.